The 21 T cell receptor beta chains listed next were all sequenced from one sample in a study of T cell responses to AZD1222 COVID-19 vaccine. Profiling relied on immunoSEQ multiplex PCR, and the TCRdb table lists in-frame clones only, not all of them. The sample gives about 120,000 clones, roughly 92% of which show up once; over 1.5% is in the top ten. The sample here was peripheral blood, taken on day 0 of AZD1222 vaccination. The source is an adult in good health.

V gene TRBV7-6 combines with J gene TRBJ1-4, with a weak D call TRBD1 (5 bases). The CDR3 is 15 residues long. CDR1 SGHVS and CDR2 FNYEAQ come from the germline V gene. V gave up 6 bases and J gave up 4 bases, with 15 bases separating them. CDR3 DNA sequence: TGTGCCAGCAGTCCGTCGGGGCAGTATAATGAAAAACTGTTTTTT. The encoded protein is CASSPSGQYNEKLFF.

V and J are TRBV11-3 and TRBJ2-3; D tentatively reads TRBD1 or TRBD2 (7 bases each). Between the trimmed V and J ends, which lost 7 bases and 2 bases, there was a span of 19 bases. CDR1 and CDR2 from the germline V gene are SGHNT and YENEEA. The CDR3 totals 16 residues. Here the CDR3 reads CASTGGTSAHTDTQYF. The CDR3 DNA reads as TGTGCCAGCACAGGGGGAACTAGCGCGCACACAGATACGCAGTATTTT.

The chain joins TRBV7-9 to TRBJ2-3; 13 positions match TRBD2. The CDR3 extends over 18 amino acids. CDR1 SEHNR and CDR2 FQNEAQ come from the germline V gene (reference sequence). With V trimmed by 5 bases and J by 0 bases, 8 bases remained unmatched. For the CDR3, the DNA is TGTGCCAGCAGCGCCGGGACTAGCGGGATCACTAGCACAGATACGCAGTATTTT. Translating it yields CASSAGTSGITSTDTQYF.

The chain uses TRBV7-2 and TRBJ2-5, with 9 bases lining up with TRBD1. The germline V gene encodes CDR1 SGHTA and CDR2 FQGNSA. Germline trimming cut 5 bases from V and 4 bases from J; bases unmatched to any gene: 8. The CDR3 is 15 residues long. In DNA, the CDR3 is TGTGCCAGCAGCAGACGGACAGGGGCGGGAGAGACCCAGTACTTC. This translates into CASSRRTGAGETQYF. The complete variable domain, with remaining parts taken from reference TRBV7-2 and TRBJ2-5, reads GAGVSQSPSNKVTEKGKDVELRCDPISGHTALYWYRQSLGQGLEFLIYFQGNSAPDKSGLPSDRFSAERTGGSVSTLTIQRTQQEDSAVYLCASSRRTGAGETQYFGPGTRLLVL.

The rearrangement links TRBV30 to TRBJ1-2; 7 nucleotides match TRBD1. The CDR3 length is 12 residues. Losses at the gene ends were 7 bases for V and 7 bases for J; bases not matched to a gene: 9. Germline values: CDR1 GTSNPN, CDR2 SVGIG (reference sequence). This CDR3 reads CASSEGGVGYTF. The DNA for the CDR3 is TGTGCCTCGTCCGAAGGGGGCGTTGGCTACACCTTC.

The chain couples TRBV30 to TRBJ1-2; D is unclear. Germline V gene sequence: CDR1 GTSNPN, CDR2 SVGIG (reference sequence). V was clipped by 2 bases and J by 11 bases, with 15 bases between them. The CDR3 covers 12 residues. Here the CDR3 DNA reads TGTGCCTGGAGTTCGAGGGTTCGTATGTACACCTTC. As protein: CAWSSRVRMYTF.

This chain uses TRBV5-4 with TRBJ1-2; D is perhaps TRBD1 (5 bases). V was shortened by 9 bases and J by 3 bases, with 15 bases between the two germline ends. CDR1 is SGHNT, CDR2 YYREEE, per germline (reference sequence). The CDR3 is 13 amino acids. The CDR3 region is CATHPGRYYGYTF. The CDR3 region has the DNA TGTGCCACTCACCCGGGGCGGTACTATGGCTACACCTTC.

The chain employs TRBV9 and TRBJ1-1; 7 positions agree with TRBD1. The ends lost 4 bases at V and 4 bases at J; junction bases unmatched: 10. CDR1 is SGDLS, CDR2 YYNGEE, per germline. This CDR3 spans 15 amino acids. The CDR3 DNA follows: TGTGCCAGCAGCCCATGGACAGGCGGGAGCACTGAAGCTTTCTTT. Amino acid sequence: CASSPWTGGSTEAFF.

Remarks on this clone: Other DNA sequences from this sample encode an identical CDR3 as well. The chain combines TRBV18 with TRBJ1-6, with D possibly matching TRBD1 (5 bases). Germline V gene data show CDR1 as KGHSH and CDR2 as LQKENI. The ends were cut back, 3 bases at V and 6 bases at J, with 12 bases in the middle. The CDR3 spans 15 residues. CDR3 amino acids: CASSPRDRSNSPLHF. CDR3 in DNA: TGTGCCAGCTCACCCCGGGACCGATCTAATTCACCCCTCCACTTT.

The CDR3 here is CASSSATGAYGYTF. CDR3 nucleotide sequence: TGCGCCAGCAGCAGTGCGACAGGTGCCTATGGCTACACCTTC. The V and J genes are TRBV5-1 and TRBJ1-2; D is perhaps TRBD1 (6 bases). V shed 4 bases and J shed 4 bases, with 14 bases lying between them. CDR3 length equals 14 residues. Germline V CDR1 and CDR2: SGHRS, YFSETQ.

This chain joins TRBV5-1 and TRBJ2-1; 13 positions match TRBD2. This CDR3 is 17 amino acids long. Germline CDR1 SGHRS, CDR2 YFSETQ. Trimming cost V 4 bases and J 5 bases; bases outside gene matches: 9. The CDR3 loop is CASSLWTSGSQNNEQFF. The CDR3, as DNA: TGCGCCAGCAGCCTATGGACTAGCGGGAGCCAAAACAATGAGCAGTTCTTC. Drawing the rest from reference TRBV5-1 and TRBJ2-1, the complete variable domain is KAGVTQTPRYLIKTRGQQVTLSCSPISGHRSVSWYQQTPGQGLQFLFEYFSETQRNKGNFPGRFSGRQFSNSRSEMNVSTLELGDSALYLCASSLWTSGSQNNEQFFGPGTRLTVL.

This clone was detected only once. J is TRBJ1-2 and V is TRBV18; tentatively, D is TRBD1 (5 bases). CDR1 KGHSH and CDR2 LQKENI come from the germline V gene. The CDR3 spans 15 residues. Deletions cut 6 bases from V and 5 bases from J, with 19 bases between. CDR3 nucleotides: TGTGCCAGCTCTCCGGACATGGCAGTCCGGTATGGCTACACCTTC. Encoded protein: CASSPDMAVRYGYTF.

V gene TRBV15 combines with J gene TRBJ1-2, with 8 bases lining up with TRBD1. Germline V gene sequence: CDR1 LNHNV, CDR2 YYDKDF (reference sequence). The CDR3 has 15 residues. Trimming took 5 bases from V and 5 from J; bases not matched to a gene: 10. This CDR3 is CATSQGQAPIYGYTF. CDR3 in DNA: TGTGCCACCAGCCAGGGACAGGCCCCTATATATGGCTACACCTTC. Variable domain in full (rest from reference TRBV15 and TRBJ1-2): DAMVIQNPRYQVTQFGKPVTLSCSQTLNHNVMYWYQQKSSQAPKLLFHYYDKDFNNEADTPDNFQSRRPNTSFCFLDIRSPGLGDTAMYLCATSQGQAPIYGYTFGSGTRLTVV.

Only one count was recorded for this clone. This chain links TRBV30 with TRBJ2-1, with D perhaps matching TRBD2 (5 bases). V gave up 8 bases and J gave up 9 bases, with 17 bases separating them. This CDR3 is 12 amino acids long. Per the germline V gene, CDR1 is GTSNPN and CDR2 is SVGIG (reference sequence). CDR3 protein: CARSGPSGEQFF. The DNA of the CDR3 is TGTGCCAGAAGCGGACCCTCGGGTGAGCAGTTCTTC.

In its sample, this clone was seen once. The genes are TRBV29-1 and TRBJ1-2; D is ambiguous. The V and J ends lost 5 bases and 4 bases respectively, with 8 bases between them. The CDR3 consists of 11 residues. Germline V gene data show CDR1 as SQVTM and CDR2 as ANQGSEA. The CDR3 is CSVHGVYGYTF. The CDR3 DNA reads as TGCAGCGTTCACGGCGTCTATGGCTACACCTTC.

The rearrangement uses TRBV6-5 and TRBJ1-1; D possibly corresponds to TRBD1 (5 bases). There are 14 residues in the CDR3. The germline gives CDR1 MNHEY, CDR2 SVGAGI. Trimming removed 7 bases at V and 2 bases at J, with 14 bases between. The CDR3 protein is CASTSTGLNTEAFF. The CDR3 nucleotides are TGTGCCAGCACCTCCACGGGGCTTAACACTGAAGCTTTCTTT.

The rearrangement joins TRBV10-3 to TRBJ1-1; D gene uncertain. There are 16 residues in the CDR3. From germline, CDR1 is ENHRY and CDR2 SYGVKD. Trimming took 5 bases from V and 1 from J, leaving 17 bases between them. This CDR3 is CAISSRQTLQNTEAFF. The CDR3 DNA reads TGTGCCATCAGTTCGCGGCAGACCTTACAGAACACTGAAGCTTTCTTT.

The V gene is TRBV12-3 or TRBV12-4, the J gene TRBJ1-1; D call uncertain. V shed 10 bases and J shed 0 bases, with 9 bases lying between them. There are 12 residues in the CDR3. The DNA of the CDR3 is TGTGCCACCTCAGAACTGAACACTGAAGCTTTCTTT. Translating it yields CATSELNTEAFF.

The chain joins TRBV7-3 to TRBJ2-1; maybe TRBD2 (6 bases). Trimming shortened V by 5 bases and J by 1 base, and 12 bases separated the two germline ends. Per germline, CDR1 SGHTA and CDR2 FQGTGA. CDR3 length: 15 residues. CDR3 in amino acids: CASSPTGGSYNEQFF. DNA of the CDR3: TGTGCCAGCAGCCCCACCGGGGGTTCCTACAATGAGCAGTTCTTC.

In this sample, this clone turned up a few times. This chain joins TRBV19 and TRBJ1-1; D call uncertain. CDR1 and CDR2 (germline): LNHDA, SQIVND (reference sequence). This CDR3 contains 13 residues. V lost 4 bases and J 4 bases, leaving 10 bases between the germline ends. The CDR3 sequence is CASSRRGITEAFF. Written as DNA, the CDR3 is TGTGCCAGTAGTAGGCGGGGTATCACTGAAGCTTTCTTT.

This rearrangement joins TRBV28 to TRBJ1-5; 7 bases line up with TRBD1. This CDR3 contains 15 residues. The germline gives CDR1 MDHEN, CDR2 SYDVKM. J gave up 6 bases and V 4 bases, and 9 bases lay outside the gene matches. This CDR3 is CASSSPTGRFQPQHF. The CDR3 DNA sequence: TGTGCCAGCAGTTCCCCGACAGGGAGGTTTCAGCCCCAGCATTTT.